The 14 T cell receptor beta chains given below trace back to one sample, sequenced in a study of blood T cell repertoires in COVID-19. Sequencing was performed with immunoSEQ multiplex PCR; in TCRdb, only in-frame clones are kept and a portion is missing. The sample includes 200,000 to 300,000 clones, about 85% of them seen just once. Specimen: peripheral blood. The receptor source for this set is a young man who had recovered from COVID-19.

The V gene is TRBV7-6, the J gene TRBJ1-5, with a possible D match to TRBD1 (5 bases). The CDR3 loop spans 16 amino acids. The germline V and J ends were trimmed by 5 bases and 2 bases, with 16 bases remaining between them. Germline V gives CDR1 SGHVS, CDR2 FNYEAQ. The CDR3 reads CASSLLMGGGNQPQHF. The CDR3 DNA reads as TGTGCCAGCAGCCTACTGATGGGGGGGGGCAATCAGCCCCAGCATTTT.

The chain carries TRBV20-1 and TRBJ2-3; 9 bases align to TRBD2. Unmatched junction bases numbered 2, after V lost 3 bases and J lost 1 base. This CDR3 has 14 residues. From germline, CDR1 is DFQATT and CDR2 SNEGSKA (reference sequence). The DNA for the CDR3 is TGCAGTGCTAGTGCTAGCGGGGGCACAGATACGCAGTATTTT. This translates into CSASASGGTDTQYF.

The V and J genes are TRBV18 and TRBJ2-5; D is possibly TRBD2 (5 bases). This CDR3 spans 14 amino acids. Germline V gives CDR1 KGHSH, CDR2 LQKENI. Deletions cut 4 bases from V and 1 base from J, with 10 bases between. For the CDR3, the DNA is TGTGCCAGCTCACTCGGAGCGGCCCAAGAGACCCAGTACTTC. It is translated as CASSLGAAQETQYF.

The V gene is TRBV18, the J gene TRBJ2-1; D is perhaps TRBD1 (8 bases). V lost 6 bases and J lost 9, with 21 bases in between. The CDR3 runs to 15 residues. Per germline, CDR1 KGHSH and CDR2 LQKENI. The CDR3 loop is CASSSQGGASGEQFF. The DNA of the CDR3 is TGTGCCAGCTCGTCACAGGGGGGGGCTTCGGGTGAGCAGTTCTTC.

The gene calls are TRBV28 and TRBJ1-5; D not resolved. The CDR3 consists of 12 residues. Trimming took 1 base from V and 9 from J, leaving 7 bases between them. Germline lookup yields CDR1 MDHEN and CDR2 SYDVKM. This CDR3 reads CASSLLSRPQHF. The CDR3 bases are TGTGCCAGCAGTTTATTGAGTAGGCCCCAGCATTTT.

The gene calls are TRBV6-6 and TRBJ2-3; 8 bases match TRBD2. The CDR3 has 15 residues. Unmatched junction bases numbered 9, after V lost 7 bases and J lost 3 bases. CDR1 MNHNY and CDR2 SVGAGI come from the germline V gene (reference sequence). CDR3 DNA sequence: TGTGCCAGCACCCTACGGGGGGGCCTAACAGATACGCAGTATTTT. It translates to CASTLRGGLTDTQYF.

The chain employs TRBV6-5 and TRBJ1-1, with 7 bases lining up with TRBD1. Germline CDR1 reads MNHEY; CDR2 reads SVGAGI. Trimming took 7 bases from V and 11 from J; bases not matched to a gene: 13. The CDR3 covers 13 residues. CDR3 in DNA: TGTGCCAGCACCCCCTCCGACAGGGCAATGGCTTTCTTT. It yields the protein CASTPSDRAMAFF.

This clone showed up just once. The chain carries TRBV3-1 (or the pseudogene TRBV3-2) and TRBJ1-2; TRBD1 is a possible D gene (5 bases). V lost 0 bases to trimming and J lost 3 bases, with 23 bases between them. CDR1 LGHDT and CDR2 YNNKEL come from the germline V gene (reference sequence). The CDR3 contains 19 residues. Here the CDR3 DNA reads TGTGCCAGCAGCCAAGATAGAGCGTTCTGGGGCCTGGACGACTATGGCTACACCTTC. Protein: CASSQDRAFWGLDDYGYTF.

This chain joins TRBV6-5 and TRBJ1-2; possible D gene TRBD1, 5 bases. Germline V CDR1 and CDR2: MNHEY, SVGAGI. V gave up 6 bases and J gave up 2 bases, with 10 bases separating them. The CDR3 is 13 residues long. CDR3 nucleotides: TGTGCCAGCAGGGGGGGTTTCAACTATGGCTACACCTTC. This codes for CASRGGFNYGYTF.

The chain couples TRBV10-3 to TRBJ1-6; TRBD1 matches at 8 bases. The germline V gene encodes CDR1 ENHRY and CDR2 SYGVKD. After removal of 4 bases from V and 6 bases from J, the junction contained 5 bases not matched to a gene. The CDR3 totals 15 residues. CDR3 protein: CAISVTGEGNSPLHF. CDR3 sequence (DNA): TGTGCCATCAGTGTGACAGGGGAAGGTAATTCACCCCTCCACTTT.

This chain uses TRBV6-6 with TRBJ1-4; 11 bases map to TRBD1. This CDR3 is 14 amino acids long. The trim removed 6 bases at V and 11 bases at J, leaving 8 bases unmatched. Germline V gene sequence: CDR1 MNHNY, CDR2 SVGAGI (reference sequence). The CDR3, as DNA: TGTGCCAGCAGCGGAGGACAGGGGGCGGGTAAACTGTTTTTT. It specifies CASSGGQGAGKLFF.

A few counts support this clone. This chain joins TRBV7-9 and TRBJ2-1, with 11 bases that match TRBD2. The CDR3 covers 15 residues. The V gene end was trimmed by 10 bases and the J gene end by 9 bases; junction bases not matched to a gene: 14. In germline, CDR1 is SEHNR, CDR2 FQNEAQ (reference sequence). CDR3 in DNA: TGTGCCACCACCCCCCTTAGCGGGGGGGCCTTTGAGCAGTTCTTC. Its protein product is CATTPLSGGAFEQFF.

J is TRBJ1-1 and V is TRBV10-3; 8 bases are shared with TRBD1. CDR1 is ENHRY, CDR2 SYGVKD, per germline. With V trimmed by 8 bases and J by 4 bases, 18 bases remained unmatched. The CDR3 contains 17 residues. CDR3 in amino acids: CAISQSQFATGGTEAFF. The CDR3 coding sequence is TGTGCCATCTCCCAATCACAGTTTGCCACAGGGGGCACTGAAGCTTTCTTT.

This sequence joins TRBV3-1 (or the pseudogene TRBV3-2) and TRBJ2-1; 13 nucleotides match TRBD2. The ends lost 5 bases at V and 10 bases at J; junction bases unmatched: 8. This CDR3 contains 15 residues. Germline V gene sequence: CDR1 LGHDT, CDR2 YNNKEL (reference sequence). The CDR3, as DNA: TGTGCCAGCAGCGGAGGAACTAGCGGGGGGGCGGAGCAGTTCTTC. Its translation: CASSGGTSGGAEQFF.